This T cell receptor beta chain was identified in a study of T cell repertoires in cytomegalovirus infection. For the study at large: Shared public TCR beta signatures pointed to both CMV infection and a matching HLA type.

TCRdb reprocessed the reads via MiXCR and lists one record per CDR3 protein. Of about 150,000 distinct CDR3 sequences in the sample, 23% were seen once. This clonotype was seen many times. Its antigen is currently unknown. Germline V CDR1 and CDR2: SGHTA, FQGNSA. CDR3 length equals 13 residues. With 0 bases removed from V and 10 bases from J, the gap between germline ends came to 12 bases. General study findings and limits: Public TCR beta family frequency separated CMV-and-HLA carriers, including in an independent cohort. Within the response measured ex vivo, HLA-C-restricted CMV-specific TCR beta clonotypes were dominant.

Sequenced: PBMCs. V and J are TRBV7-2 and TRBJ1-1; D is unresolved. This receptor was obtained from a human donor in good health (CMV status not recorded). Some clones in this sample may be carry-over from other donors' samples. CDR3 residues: CASSLADGVGAFF. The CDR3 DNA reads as TGTGCCAGCAGCTTAGCGGATGGAGTTGGAGCTTTCTTT.